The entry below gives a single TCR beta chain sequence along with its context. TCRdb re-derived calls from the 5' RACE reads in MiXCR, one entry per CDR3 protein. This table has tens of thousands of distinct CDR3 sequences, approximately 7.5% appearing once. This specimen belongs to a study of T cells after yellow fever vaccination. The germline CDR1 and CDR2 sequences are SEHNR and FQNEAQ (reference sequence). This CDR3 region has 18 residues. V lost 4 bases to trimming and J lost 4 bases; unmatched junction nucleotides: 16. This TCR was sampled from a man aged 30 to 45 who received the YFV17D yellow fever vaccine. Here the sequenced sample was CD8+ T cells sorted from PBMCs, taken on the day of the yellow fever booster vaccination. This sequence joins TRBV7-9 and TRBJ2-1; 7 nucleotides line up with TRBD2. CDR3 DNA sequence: TGTGCCAGCAGCTCACCTGGGGGGAGGGGTCCCCTTTACAATGAGCAGTTCTTC. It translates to CASSSPGGRGPLYNEQFF. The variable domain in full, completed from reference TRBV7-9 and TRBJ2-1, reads DTGVSQNPRHKITKRGQNVTFRCDPISEHNRLYWYRQTLGQGPEFLTYFQNEAQLEKSRLLSDRFSAERPKGSFSTLEIQRTEQGDSAMYLCASSSPGGRGPLYNEQFFGPGTRLTVL.